The following is a T cell receptor beta chain sequence with its context. Its antigen is undetermined. Libraries were prepared by immunoSEQ multiplex PCR; TCRdb keeps only in-frame clonotypes and omits some of them. Of under 2,500,000 clones listed, approximately 96% are singletons. Nashville, Tennessee was home to all donors, each a Caucasian adult. This entry comes from a study of shared clonotypes between healthy human individuals. Study at large: Every donor yielded three CD4 naive, three CD4 memory, two CD8 naive and one CD8 memory plate.

General study findings and limits: Compared with clonotypes that all four donors shared, non-shared clonotypes had lower generation probabilities. Represented diversity, genetic and exposure-history alike, was limited by few donors.

The sequence was collected from a young man in good health. Sequencing input: naive CD4+ T cells sorted from blood. Described subset: CD45RA+ positively selected.

Here the CDR3 reads CASNRGQGTDTQYF. In DNA, the CDR3 is TGTGCCAGCAATAGGGGGCAAGGGACAGATACGCAGTATTTT. This chain links TRBV7-6 with TRBJ2-3, with 7 bases aligning to TRBD1. Germline CDR1 reads SGHVS; CDR2 reads FNYEAQ. Losses at the gene ends were 7 bases for V and 3 bases for J; bases not matched to a gene: 7. The CDR3 contains 14 residues.